The 8 T cell receptor beta chains listed next were all sequenced from one sample in a study of T cells in Graves' hyperthyroidism and ophthalmopathy. RNA transcripts served as the template for amplifying TCR beta CDR3 regions. When the TCR CDR3 underwent first-round RT-PCR, the HTBI primer set was used. TCRdb reprocessed the multiplex PCR reads via MiXCR and lists one record per CDR3 protein. The profile covers about 260,000 distinct CDR3 sequences, with less than 30% appearing a single time and roughly a quarter taken by the ten largest. Input material: blood. These receptors were collected from a man aged 35-49 years with Graves' hyperthyroidism that later progressed to Graves' ophthalmopathy.

This clonotype was counted at least ten times. The chain has TRBV20-1 and TRBJ1-5; the D gene is possibly TRBD1 (6 bases). This CDR3 contains 16 residues. Germline V lookup: CDR1 DFQATT, CDR2 SNEGSKA (reference sequence). Between the trimmed V and J ends, which lost 1 base and 5 bases, there was a span of 18 bases. The chain's CDR3 is CSARAPGWAGDQPQHF. The CDR3 DNA sequence: TGCAGTGCTAGAGCCCCGGGGTGGGCAGGGGATCAGCCCCAGCATTTT.

There are many counts of this clonotype. V usage is TRBV6-2 or TRBV6-3 and J usage is TRBJ2-7; TRBD1 agrees at 8 bases. J gave up 1 base and V 6 bases, and 5 bases lay outside the gene matches. Germline loops: CDR1 MNHEY, CDR2 SVGEGT. This CDR3 has 14 residues. CDR3 in amino acids: CASRARQGSYEQYF. CDR3 nucleotide sequence: TGTGCCAGCAGAGCCCGACAGGGGTCCTACGAGCAGTACTTC.

DNA of the CDR3: TGTGCCACCAGCAGAGATCGGCTAGCGGGAGGCTACGAGCAGTACTTC. Protein sequence: CATSRDRLAGGYEQYF. The chain uses TRBV15 and TRBJ2-7; 11 positions match TRBD2. The CDR3 sequence is 16 residues long. Germline V lookup: CDR1 LNHNV, CDR2 YYDKDF (reference sequence). V gave up 0 bases and J gave up 3 bases; unmatched junction bases: 4. Full variable domain (missing parts from reference TRBV15 and TRBJ2-7): DAMVIQNPRYQVTQFGKPVTLSCSQTLNHNVMYWYQQKSSQAPKLLFHYYDKDFNNEADTPDNFQSRRPNTSFCFLDIRSPGLGDTAMYLCATSRDRLAGGYEQYFGPGTRLTVT.

This clonotype has at least ten counts. The V call is TRBV5-1, the J call TRBJ2-7, with D possibly being TRBD2 (5 bases). Germline V lookup: CDR1 SGHRS, CDR2 YFSETQ. Trimming stripped 2 bases from V and 4 bases from J, with 13 bases between. CDR3 size: 14 residues. The CDR3 DNA reads TGCGCCAGCAGCTTCTCACTAGTATCGTACGAGCAGTACTTC. Translating gives CASSFSLVSYEQYF. The whole variable domain, filled in from reference TRBV5-1 and TRBJ2-7, reads KAGVTQTPRYLIKTRGQQVTLSCSPISGHRSVSWYQQTPGQGLQFLFEYFSETQRNKGNFPGRFSGRQFSNSRSEMNVSTLELGDSALYLCASSFSLVSYEQYFGPGTRLTVT.

The chain employs TRBV6-1 and TRBJ2-5, with a tentative D call TRBD2 (5 bases). The length of the CDR3 is 13 residues. The germline CDR1 and CDR2 sequences are MNHNS and SASEGT. With 9 bases removed from V and 2 bases from J, the gap between germline ends came to 13 bases. CDR3 residues: CASAQPGQETQYF. The CDR3 region has the DNA TGTGCCAGTGCTCAACCGGGGCAAGAGACCCAGTACTTC.

V is TRBV28 and J is TRBJ2-5, with 8 bases fitting TRBD1. This CDR3 region has 15 residues. CDR1 and CDR2 from the germline V gene are MDHEN and SYDVKM. Trimming at V came to 4 bases and at J to 1 base, leaving 5 bases not matched to a gene. The CDR3 sequence is CASSSVGQGQETQYF. For the CDR3, the DNA is TGTGCCAGCAGTTCCGTCGGACAGGGCCAAGAGACCCAGTACTTC. Based on the CDR3 plus reference TRBV28 and TRBJ2-5, the full variable domain is DVKVTQSSRYLVKRTGEKVFLECVQDMDHENMFWYRQDPGLGLRLIYFSYDVKMKEKGDIPEGYSVSREKKERFSLILESASTNQTSMYLCASSSVGQGQETQYFGPGTRLLVL.

This clonotype was found many times. The V gene is TRBV19, the J gene TRBJ2-7; the match to TRBD2 covers 10 bases. Looked up from germline, CDR1 is LNHDA and CDR2 is SQIVND (reference sequence). Unmatched junction bases numbered 7, after V lost 7 bases and J lost 1 base. CDR3 size: 15 residues. CDR3 nucleotides: TGTGCCAGTACCCGGGTAGCGGGAGGTTCCTACGAGCAGTACTTC. This translates into CASTRVAGGSYEQYF.

The V and J genes are TRBV12-3 or TRBV12-4 and TRBJ1-5, with 7 bases that match TRBD1. CDR3 length equals 13 residues. The junction had 4 bases not matched to a gene; V was cut back by 5 bases and J by 6 bases. The CDR3 protein is CASSPHRGQPQHF. The DNA for the CDR3 is TGTGCCAGCAGTCCCCACAGGGGTCAGCCCCAGCATTTT.